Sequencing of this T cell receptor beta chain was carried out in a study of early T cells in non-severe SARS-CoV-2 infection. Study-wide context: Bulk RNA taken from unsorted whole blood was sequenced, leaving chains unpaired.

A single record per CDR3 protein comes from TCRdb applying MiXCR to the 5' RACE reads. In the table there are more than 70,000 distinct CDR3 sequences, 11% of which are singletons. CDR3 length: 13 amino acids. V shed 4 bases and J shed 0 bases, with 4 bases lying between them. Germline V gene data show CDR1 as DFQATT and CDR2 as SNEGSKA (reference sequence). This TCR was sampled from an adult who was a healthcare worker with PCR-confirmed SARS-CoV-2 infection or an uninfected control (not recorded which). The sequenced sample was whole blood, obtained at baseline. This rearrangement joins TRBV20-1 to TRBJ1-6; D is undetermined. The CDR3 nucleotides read TGCAGTGCTACTAGCTCCTATAATTCACCCCTCCACTTT. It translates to CSATSSYNSPLHF.